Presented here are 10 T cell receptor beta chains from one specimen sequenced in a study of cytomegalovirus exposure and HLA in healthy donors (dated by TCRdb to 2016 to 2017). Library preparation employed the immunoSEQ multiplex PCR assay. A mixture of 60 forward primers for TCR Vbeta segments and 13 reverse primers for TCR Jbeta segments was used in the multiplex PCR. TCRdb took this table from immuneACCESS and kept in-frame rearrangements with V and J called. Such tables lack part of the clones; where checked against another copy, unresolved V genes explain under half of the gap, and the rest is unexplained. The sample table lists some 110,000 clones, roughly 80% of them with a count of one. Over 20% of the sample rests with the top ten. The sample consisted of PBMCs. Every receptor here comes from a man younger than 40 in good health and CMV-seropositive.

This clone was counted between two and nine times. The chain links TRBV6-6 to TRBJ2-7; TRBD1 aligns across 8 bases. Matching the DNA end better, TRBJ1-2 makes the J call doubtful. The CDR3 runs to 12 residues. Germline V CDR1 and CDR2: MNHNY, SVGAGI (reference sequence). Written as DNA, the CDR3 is TGTGCCAGCGGACAGGGCGGCGATGGCTACACCTTC. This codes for CASGQGGDGYTF.

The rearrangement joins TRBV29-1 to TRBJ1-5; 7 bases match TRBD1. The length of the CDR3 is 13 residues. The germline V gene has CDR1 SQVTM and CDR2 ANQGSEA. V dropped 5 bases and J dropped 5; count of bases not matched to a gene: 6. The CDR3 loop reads CSVTTGADQPQHF. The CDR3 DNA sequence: TGCAGCGTTACCACAGGGGCTGATCAGCCCCAGCATTTT.

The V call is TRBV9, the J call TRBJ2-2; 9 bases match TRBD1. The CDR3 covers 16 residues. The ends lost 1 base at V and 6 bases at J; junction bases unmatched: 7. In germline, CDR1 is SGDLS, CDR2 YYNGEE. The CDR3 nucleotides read TGTGCCAGCAGCGTAACAGGGGGCGTCACCGCCGGGGAGCTGTTTTTT. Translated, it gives CASSVTGGVTAGELFF.

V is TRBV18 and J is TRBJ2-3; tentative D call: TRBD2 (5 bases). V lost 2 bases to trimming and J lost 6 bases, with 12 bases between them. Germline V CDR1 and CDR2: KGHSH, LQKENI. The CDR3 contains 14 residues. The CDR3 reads CASSPTGLGDTQYF. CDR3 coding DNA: TGTGCCAGCTCACCAACTGGACTCGGGGATACGCAGTATTTT.

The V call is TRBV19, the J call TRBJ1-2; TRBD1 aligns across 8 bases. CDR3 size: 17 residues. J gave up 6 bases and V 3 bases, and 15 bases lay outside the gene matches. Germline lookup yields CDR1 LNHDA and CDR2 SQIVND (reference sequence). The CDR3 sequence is CASSIGTGTGRGHGYTF. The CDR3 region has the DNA TGTGCCAGTAGTATTGGTACCGGGACAGGCCGTGGGCATGGCTACACCTTC.

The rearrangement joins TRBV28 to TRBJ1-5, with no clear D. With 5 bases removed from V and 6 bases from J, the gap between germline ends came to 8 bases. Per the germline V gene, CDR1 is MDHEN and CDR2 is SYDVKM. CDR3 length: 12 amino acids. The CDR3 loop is CASSPRVQPQHF. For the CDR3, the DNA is TGTGCCAGCAGTCCACGAGTTCAGCCCCAGCATTTT.

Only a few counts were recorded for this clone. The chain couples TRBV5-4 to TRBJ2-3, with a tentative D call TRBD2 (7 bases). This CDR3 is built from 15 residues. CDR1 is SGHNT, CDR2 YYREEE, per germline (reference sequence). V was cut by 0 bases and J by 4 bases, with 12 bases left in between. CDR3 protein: CASSLVGGQADTQYF. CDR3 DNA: TGTGCCAGCAGCTTGGTCGGGGGGCAGGCAGATACGCAGTATTTT.

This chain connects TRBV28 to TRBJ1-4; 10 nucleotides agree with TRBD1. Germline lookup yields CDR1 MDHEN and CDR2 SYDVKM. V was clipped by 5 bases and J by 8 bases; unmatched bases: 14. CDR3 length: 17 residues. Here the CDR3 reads CASSHPIGDRGREKLFF. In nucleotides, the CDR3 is TGTGCCAGCAGTCACCCTATCGGGGACAGGGGAAGAGAAAAACTGTTTTTT.

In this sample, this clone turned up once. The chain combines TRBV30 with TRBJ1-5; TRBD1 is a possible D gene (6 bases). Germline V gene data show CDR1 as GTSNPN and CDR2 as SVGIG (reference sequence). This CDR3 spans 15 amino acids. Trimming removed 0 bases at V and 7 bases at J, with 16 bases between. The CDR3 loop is CAWSVRAGGWQPQHF. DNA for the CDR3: TGTGCCTGGAGTGTACGTGCGGGGGGCTGGCAGCCCCAGCATTTT. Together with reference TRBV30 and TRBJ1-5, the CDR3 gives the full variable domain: SQTIHQWPATLVQPVGSPLSLECTVEGTSNPNLYWYRQAAGRGLQLLFYSVGIGQISSEVPQNLSASRPQDRQFILSSKKLLLSDSGFYLCAWSVRAGGWQPQHFGDGTRLSIL.

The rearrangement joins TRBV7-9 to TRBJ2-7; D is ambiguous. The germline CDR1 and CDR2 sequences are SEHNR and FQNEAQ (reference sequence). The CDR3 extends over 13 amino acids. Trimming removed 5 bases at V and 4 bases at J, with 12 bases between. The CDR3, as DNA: TGTGCCAGCAGCAGATTAGCTCCGTACGAGCAGTACTTC. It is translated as CASSRLAPYEQYF.